Presented here are 21 T cell receptor beta chains from one specimen sequenced in a study of cytomegalovirus exposure and HLA in healthy donors. The PCR had 60 Vbeta and 13 Jbeta primers. Generated by immunoSEQ multiplex PCR, the TCRdb table keeps only in-frame clones and is missing some. The table includes 95,000 to 150,000 clones, around three quarters detected once. The sample comprised PBMCs. The receptors come from a human donor in good health.

This clone was detected a few times. The chain carries TRBV7-9 and TRBJ1-1; 8 nucleotides agree with TRBD1. The CDR3 is 13 amino acids. Germline CDR1 reads SEHNR; CDR2 reads FQNEAQ (reference sequence). V dropped 5 bases and J dropped 4; count of bases not matched to a gene: 3. The CDR3 reads CASSPGQGTEAFF. Written as DNA, the CDR3 is TGTGCCAGCAGCCCCGGACAGGGCACTGAAGCTTTCTTT.

V and J are TRBV5-1 and TRBJ2-7; D gene ambiguous. The V gene lost 1 base and the J gene lost 0 bases, with 11 bases spanning the gap. Germline assignment: CDR1 SGHRS and CDR2 YFSETQ. This CDR3 has 15 residues. Here the CDR3 DNA reads TGCGCCAGCAGCTTGACTCAGGAAAGCTCCTACGAGCAGTACTTC. This gives the protein CASSLTQESSYEQYF.

V and J are TRBV28 and TRBJ2-5; TRBD2 matches 10 bases. Germline-derived CDR1 and CDR2 are MDHEN and SYDVKM. This CDR3 is 15 amino acids long. J was trimmed by 5 bases and V by 0 bases; bases with no gene match: 3. The CDR3 loop reads CASSLWASGSETQYF. The CDR3 coding sequence is TGTGCCAGCAGTTTATGGGCTAGCGGGAGTGAGACCCAGTACTTC.

This chain uses TRBV18 with TRBJ2-6; 11 bases align to TRBD1. This CDR3 region has 17 residues. Germline CDR1 is KGHSH and CDR2 is LQKENI. V trimming: 3 bases; J trimming: 2 bases; junction bases outside the gene matches: 3. CDR3 in amino acids: CASSPRDRGTGANVLTF. CDR3 coding DNA: TGTGCCAGCTCACCCCGGGACAGGGGGACTGGGGCCAACGTCCTGACTTTC. The entire variable domain, with the rest obtained from reference TRBV18 and TRBJ2-6, is as follows: NAGVMQNPRHLVRRRGQEARLRCSPMKGHSHVYWYRQLPEEGLKFMVYLQKENIIDESGMPKERFSAEFPKEGPSILRIQQVVRGDSAAYFCASSPRDRGTGANVLTFGAGSRLTVL.

This clone was counted a few times. The chain uses TRBV19 and TRBJ1-1; 7 bases fit TRBD1. The CDR3 is made up of 15 amino acids. Germline assignment: CDR1 LNHDA and CDR2 SQIVND (reference sequence). The junction had 4 bases not matched to a gene; V was cut back by 2 bases and J by 1 base. The CDR3 DNA sequence: TGTGCCAGTAGTATATATCACAGGGGGAACACTGAAGCTTTCTTT. Protein: CASSIYHRGNTEAFF.

The chain links TRBV7-8 to TRBJ1-4; the D is unclear. The CDR3 has 15 residues. CDR1 is SGHVS and CDR2 is FQNEAQ in the germline V gene. V was trimmed by 0 bases and J by 2 bases, leaving 7 bases between them. Here the CDR3 DNA reads TGTGCCAGCAGCTTAGCAGACGGGACTAATGAAAAACTGTTTTTT. Translation: CASSLADGTNEKLFF.

The chain has TRBV2 and TRBJ1-2; D possibly corresponds to TRBD1 (6 bases). Trimming pared 7 bases from V and 0 bases from J, leaving 9 bases between. Per the germline V gene, CDR1 is SNHLY and CDR2 is FYNNEI. The CDR3 has 13 residues. The CDR3 sequence: CASTRTANYGYTF. CDR3 coding DNA: TGTGCCAGCACCCGGACAGCTAACTATGGCTACACCTTC.

J is TRBJ2-7 and V is TRBV29-1; D possibly corresponds to TRBD2 (6 bases). Per germline, CDR1 SQVTM and CDR2 ANQGSEA. V was trimmed by 3 bases and J by 2 bases, leaving 20 bases between them. CDR3 length: 16 residues. The CDR3 region is CSVEVLERGTTYEQYF. DNA of the CDR3: TGCAGCGTTGAGGTCCTGGAACGGGGGACGACCTACGAGCAGTACTTC.

J is TRBJ2-7 and V is TRBV6-6, with TRBD1 matching 7 bases. V gave up 7 bases and J gave up 5 bases; unmatched junction bases: 8. CDR3 length equals 13 residues. In germline, CDR1 is MNHNY, CDR2 SVGAGI (reference sequence). The CDR3 reads CASTRDRDHEQYF. DNA for the CDR3: TGTGCCAGCACGCGAGACAGGGACCACGAGCAGTACTTC.

V is TRBV11-3 and J is TRBJ2-3; 9 bases are shared with TRBD1. The CDR3 is made up of 15 amino acids. Germline-derived CDR1 and CDR2 are SGHNT and YENEEA. The V gene end was trimmed by 5 bases and the J gene end by 1 base; junction bases not matched to a gene: 4. CDR3 protein: CASSQGDRGTDTQYF. In nucleotides, the CDR3 is TGTGCCAGCAGCCAGGGGGACAGGGGCACAGATACGCAGTATTTT.

The chain is built from TRBV29-1 and TRBJ1-1; D might be TRBD1 (6 bases). Deletions cut 7 bases from V and 0 bases from J, with 9 bases between. Germline loops: CDR1 SQVTM, CDR2 ANQGSEA. The CDR3 consists of 12 residues. The CDR3 spells CSGRQVNTEAFF. DNA for the CDR3: TGCAGCGGAAGACAGGTGAACACTGAAGCTTTCTTT.

The rearrangement links TRBV7-3 to TRBJ2-5, with 9 bases fitting TRBD1. The CDR3 spans 16 residues. Germline V gene lookup returns CDR1 SGHTA and CDR2 FQGTGA. J gave up 1 base and V 4 bases, and 7 bases lay outside the gene matches. This CDR3 is CASSSGQGTGQETQYF. DNA for the CDR3: TGTGCCAGCAGCTCCGGACAGGGGACGGGCCAAGAGACCCAGTACTTC.

This clone occurred once. Here the CDR3 reads CASSSRTTSGSYEQYF. The CDR3 DNA follows: TGCGCCAGCAGCTCACGTACCACTAGCGGCTCCTACGAGCAGTACTTC. This chain joins TRBV5-1 and TRBJ2-7; TRBD2 agrees at 8 bases. Germline V lookup: CDR1 SGHRS, CDR2 YFSETQ. The V segment lost 3 bases and the J segment 0 bases; nucleotides outside the gene matches: 8. The CDR3 covers 16 residues.

This clone was picked up a small number of times. The chain is built from TRBV6-1 and TRBJ1-2; D is ambiguous. The V gene lost 0 bases and the J gene lost 4 bases, with 12 bases spanning the gap. CDR1 MNHNS and CDR2 SASEGT come from the germline V gene. This CDR3 region has 15 residues. The CDR3 DNA reads as TGTGCCAGCAGTGAAGCGCGGAGGGAAACCTATGGCTACACCTTC. Translation: CASSEARRETYGYTF.

This clone was counted a few times. V gene TRBV27 combines with J gene TRBJ2-3; D gene unclear. The germline V gene encodes CDR1 MNHEY and CDR2 SMNVEV (reference sequence). The V end lost 5 bases, the J end lost 4 bases, and 19 bases lay between the germline ends. CDR3 length equals 16 residues. The CDR3 loop reads CASSPRPTAPPDTQYF. CDR3 in DNA: TGTGCCAGCAGTCCTCGGCCCACAGCCCCCCCAGATACGCAGTATTTT.

The chain is built from TRBV27 and TRBJ2-1, with 8 bases that match TRBD2. Germline trimming cut 5 bases from V and 7 bases from J; bases unmatched to any gene: 16. The germline gives CDR1 MNHEY, CDR2 SMNVEV (reference sequence). The CDR3 has 17 amino acids. DNA for the CDR3: TGTGCCAGCAGTGTCACCCCCAGGGTAGCGGGACGGAATGAGCAGTTCTTC. This translates into CASSVTPRVAGRNEQFF.

The chain is built from TRBV15 and TRBJ2-3; possible D gene TRBD2, 7 bases. Germline assignment: CDR1 LNHNV and CDR2 YYDKDF (reference sequence). The V end was cut by 5 bases, the J end by 6 bases, with 12 bases between. This CDR3 is built from 13 residues. CDR3 DNA: TGTGCCACCAGCGGCCCGGGGGGCGATACGCAGTATTTT. Its protein product is CATSGPGGDTQYF.

The chain couples TRBV5-8 to TRBJ1-1; a weak D match, TRBD1 (6 bases). The V gene's germline CDR1 is SGHTS and CDR2 YDEGEE. The CDR3 is 16 amino acids. Trimming left V 1 base short and J 3 bases short, with 16 bases between. The CDR3 sequence is CASSLQVRGWDTEAFF. The CDR3 DNA reads TGTGCCAGCAGCTTGCAGGTTAGGGGGTGGGACACTGAAGCTTTCTTT.

This clone appeared a single time. V is TRBV28 and J is TRBJ1-1; 9 nucleotides align to TRBD1. Losses at the gene ends were 6 bases for V and 6 bases for J; bases not matched to a gene: 14. This CDR3 has 16 residues. Germline V gene data show CDR1 as MDHEN and CDR2 as SYDVKM. CDR3 protein: CASRGSDRGKFSEAFF. The DNA for the CDR3 is TGTGCCAGCAGAGGGTCGGACAGGGGAAAATTTTCTGAAGCTTTCTTT.

V is TRBV25-1 and J is TRBJ1-1; 9 bases map to TRBD1. This CDR3 spans 17 amino acids. The J segment lost 0 bases and the V segment lost 1 base, leaving 6 bases of the junction unmatched. CDR1 is MGHDK and CDR2 is SYGVNS in the germline V gene. The CDR3 DNA reads as TGTGCCAGCAGTGAATGGGGACAGGGTGCTATGAACACTGAAGCTTTCTTT. It translates to CASSEWGQGAMNTEAFF.

The rearrangement links TRBV2 to TRBJ1-2; D perhaps matches TRBD1 (6 bases). Deletions cut 6 bases from V and 4 bases from J, with 12 bases between. This CDR3 comprises 13 residues. From germline, CDR1 is SNHLY and CDR2 FYNNEI. The CDR3 loop is CASRDDRRYGYTF. The CDR3 DNA reads TGTGCCAGCAGGGATGACAGGCGCTATGGCTACACCTTC.